Below, 8 T cell receptor beta chains from the same sample are listed, as sequenced in a study of blood T cell repertoires in COVID-19. TCRdb's table, derived via immunoSEQ multiplex PCR, lists solely in-frame clones and lacks some. There are about 170,000 clones in the sample; 82% occur only once, and more than 6% lies in the top ten. What was sequenced was peripheral blood. These receptors all stem from a woman aged 40 to 55 with COVID-19, enrolled during active disease.

This chain joins TRBV5-4 and TRBJ2-3; a weak D match, TRBD2 (6 bases). Germline-derived CDR1 and CDR2 are SGHNT and YYREEE (reference sequence). This CDR3 is 14 amino acids long. V lost 4 bases and J 0 bases, leaving 9 bases between the germline ends. The CDR3 sequence is CASSLSGSTDTQYF. The CDR3 nucleotides are TGTGCCAGCAGCCTGAGCGGGAGCACAGATACGCAGTATTTT.

This rearrangement joins TRBV5-4 to TRBJ2-3; 7 bases agree with TRBD1. Germline V gene lookup returns CDR1 SGHNT and CDR2 YYREEE (reference sequence). V dropped 5 bases and J dropped 6; count of bases not matched to a gene: 3. The CDR3 totals 12 residues. CDR3 sequence (DNA): TGTGCCAGCAGTCTACAGGGGGATACGCAGTATTTT. Protein sequence: CASSLQGDTQYF.

The chain uses TRBV5-6 and TRBJ2-3; D possibly corresponds to TRBD1 (6 bases). Germline V gene sequence: CDR1 SGHDT, CDR2 YYEEEE. The CDR3 loop spans 16 amino acids. Trimming shortened V by 2 bases and J by 0 bases, and 13 bases separated the two germline ends. The DNA for the CDR3 is TGTGCCAGCAGCTTCATAAGGGGGATAAGCACAGATACGCAGTATTTT. Translating it yields CASSFIRGISTDTQYF. The full variable domain, in which reference TRBV5-6 and TRBJ2-3 provide the parts outside the CDR3, is DAGVTQSPTHLIKTRGQQVTLRCSPKSGHDTVSWYQQALGQGPQFIFQYYEEEERQRGNFPDRFSGHQFPNYSSELNVNALLLGDSALYLCASSFIRGISTDTQYFGPGTRLTVL.

The chain employs TRBV19 and TRBJ2-2, with TRBD2 matching 8 bases. V lost 3 bases and J lost 3; bases outside the gene matches: 6. The CDR3 has 16 residues. The germline V gene has CDR1 LNHDA and CDR2 SQIVND (reference sequence). The CDR3 DNA reads as TGTGCCAGTAGTATTCGGGGGGGGCACTACACCGGGGAGCTGTTTTTT. Protein sequence: CASSIRGGHYTGELFF.

The chain combines TRBV5-1 with TRBJ2-5; 9 positions agree with TRBD1. Germline V gives CDR1 SGHRS, CDR2 YFSETQ. V dropped 4 bases and J dropped 5; count of bases not matched to a gene: 6. This CDR3 has 14 residues. CDR3 bases: TGCGCCAGCAGCGTCGGACAGGGGTTGGAGACCCAGTACTTC. As protein: CASSVGQGLETQYF. Variable domain in full (rest from reference TRBV5-1 and TRBJ2-5): KAGVTQTPRYLIKTRGQQVTLSCSPISGHRSVSWYQQTPGQGLQFLFEYFSETQRNKGNFPGRFSGRQFSNSRSEMNVSTLELGDSALYLCASSVGQGLETQYFGPGTRLLVL.

The genes are TRBV6-1 and TRBJ2-2; D remains ambiguous. CDR1 is MNHNS, CDR2 SASEGT, per germline. V was pared by 0 bases and J by 5 bases, with 10 bases between. This CDR3 spans 15 amino acids. The CDR3 DNA reads as TGTGCCAGCAGTGAAGCGCGGCTCCAGACCGGGGAGCTGTTTTTT. This encodes CASSEARLQTGELFF.

The gene calls are TRBV19 and TRBJ1-4; 8 positions match TRBD1. The germline V gene has CDR1 LNHDA and CDR2 SQIVND (reference sequence). CDR3 size: 19 residues. The ends lost 3 bases at V and 10 bases at J; junction bases unmatched: 22. This CDR3 is CASSILAMTGDGAYGKLFF. The CDR3 DNA reads TGTGCCAGTAGTATTTTGGCTATGACAGGGGACGGGGCGTACGGAAAACTGTTTTTT.

V gene TRBV4-1 combines with J gene TRBJ2-7; 8 nucleotides align to TRBD1. The CDR3 runs to 14 residues. The V gene's germline CDR1 is MGHRA and CDR2 YSYEKL. Trimming took 7 bases from V and 3 from J; bases not matched to a gene: 8. The CDR3 DNA is TGCGCCAGCACTGATAAGACAGGGGACTACGAGCAGTACTTC. As protein: CASTDKTGDYEQYF.